At least ten counts were recorded for the clone carrying this T cell receptor beta chain. The sample comes from a study of Graves' ophthalmopathy and Graves' hyperthyroidism. Study-level background: Specimen type is peripheral blood, obtained at initial diagnosis before any treatment.

Investigators amplified TCR beta CDR3 regions from RNA transcripts. The workflow started with a first-round RT-PCR run with HTBI primers and then moved on to a second-round multiplex PCR. In TCRdb, the multiplex PCR reads were re-called with MiXCR into one record per CDR3 protein. The sample lists hundreds of thousands of distinct CDR3 sequences, less than 20% occurring once. V gave up 4 bases and J gave up 6 bases, with 13 bases separating them. Germline lookup yields CDR1 MNHNS and CDR2 SASEGT. There are 15 residues in the CDR3. The sequence was collected from a woman under 30 with stable Graves' hyperthyroidism. V usage is TRBV6-1 and J usage is TRBJ1-6, with D perhaps matching TRBD1 (6 bases). Input material: peripheral blood. In nucleotides, the CDR3 is TGTGCCAGCAGTGGACAGGACAGAATTAATTCACCCCTCCACTTT. Its translation is CASSGQDRINSPLHF.